This T cell receptor beta chain comes out of a study of Ad26.COV2.S vaccination and SARS-CoV-2 variants. Study results and caveats: People who got the vaccine or the placebo had similar non-spike TCR breadth.

As concerns this clone: Its antigen is unknown.

Treatment noted: about 20 received Ad26.COV2.S at low or high dose, single or two shots; five or six received placebo; per-sample allocation not given. Sampling happened 63 days after the first vaccine or placebo injection. Assay: immunoSEQ multiplex PCR; the TCRdb copy retains only in-frame clones and omits some. The data contain more than 400,000 clones, around 93% of them singletons. The origin of this receptor is a person aged 18-65 years who received the Ad26.COV2.S COVID-19 vaccine or a placebo. The sequencing used peripheral blood, collected in a trial of Ad26.COV2.S vaccine versus placebo.

As DNA, the CDR3 is TGTGCCCTGGACAGGATACTTTCCTACGAGCAGTACTTC. Translated, it gives CALDRILSYEQYF. The V and J genes are TRBV7-9 and TRBJ2-7; 7 nucleotides line up with TRBD1. Losses at the gene ends were 11 bases for V and 1 base for J; bases not matched to a gene: 8. The CDR3 length is 13 residues. Germline V gene data show CDR1 as SEHNR and CDR2 as FQNEAQ (reference sequence).